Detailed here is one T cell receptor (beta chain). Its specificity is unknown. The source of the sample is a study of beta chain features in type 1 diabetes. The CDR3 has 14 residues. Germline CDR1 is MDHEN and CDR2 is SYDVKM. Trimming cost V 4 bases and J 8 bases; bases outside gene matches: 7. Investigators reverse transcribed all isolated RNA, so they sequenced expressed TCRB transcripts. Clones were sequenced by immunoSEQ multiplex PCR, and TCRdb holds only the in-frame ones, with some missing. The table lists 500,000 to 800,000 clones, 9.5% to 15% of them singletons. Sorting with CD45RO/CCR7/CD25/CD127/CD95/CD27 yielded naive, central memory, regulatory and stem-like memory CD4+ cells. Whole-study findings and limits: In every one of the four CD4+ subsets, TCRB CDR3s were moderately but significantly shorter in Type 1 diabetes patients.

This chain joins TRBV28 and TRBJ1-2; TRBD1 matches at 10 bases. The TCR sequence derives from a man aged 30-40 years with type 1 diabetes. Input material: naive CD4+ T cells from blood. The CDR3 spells CASSSIGTGAGYTF. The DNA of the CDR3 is TGTGCCAGCAGTTCTATTGGGACAGGGGCCGGCTACACCTTC.